The next 6 T cell receptor beta chains were all read from a single sample in a study of monozygotic twins with cystic fibrosis. Measured with immunoSEQ multiplex PCR; TCRdb has only the in-frame clones, and not every one. The table lists 20,000 to 25,000 clones, approximately 97% of them singletons. The sample taken for sequencing was blood. These receptors came from a girl under 18 with cystic fibrosis.

J is TRBJ2-7 and V is TRBV5-6; a weak D match, TRBD2 (6 bases). The CDR3 consists of 12 residues. V shed 6 bases and J shed 6 bases, with 13 bases lying between them. In germline, CDR1 is SGHDT, CDR2 YYEEEE. CDR3 sequence: CASMRRVGEQYF. The CDR3 DNA reads TGTGCCAGCATGAGGAGGGTTGGCGAGCAGTACTTC. Variable domain in full (rest from reference TRBV5-6 and TRBJ2-7): DAGVTQSPTHLIKTRGQQVTLRCSPKSGHDTVSWYQQALGQGPQFIFQYYEEEERQRGNFPDRFSGHQFPNYSSELNVNALLLGDSALYLCASMRRVGEQYFGPGTRLTVT.

The chain combines TRBV11-2 with TRBJ2-1; D remains ambiguous. Germline V gene lookup returns CDR1 SGHAT and CDR2 FQNNGV. This CDR3 is built from 15 residues. V lost 4 bases and J 2 bases, leaving 12 bases between the germline ends. CDR3 region: CASSSKGDPYNEQFF. CDR3 coding DNA: TGTGCCAGCAGCTCAAAAGGAGACCCCTACAATGAGCAGTTCTTC.

This rearrangement joins TRBV4-1 to TRBJ2-4; TRBD1 matches at 8 bases. Germline CDR1 is MGHRA and CDR2 is YSYEKL. This CDR3 region has 17 residues. Trimming cost V 4 bases and J 2 bases; bases outside gene matches: 10. The CDR3 region has the DNA TGCGCCAGCAGCCTCGGTGGACAGGGAGGTCCCAAAAACATTCAGTACTTC. Protein product: CASSLGGQGGPKNIQYF.

This clone was detected only once. V and J are TRBV2 and TRBJ1-2; D is undetermined. CDR1 and CDR2 (germline): SNHLY, FYNNEI. V gave up 3 bases and J gave up 2 bases, with 7 bases separating them. CDR3 length: 13 residues. The CDR3 loop reads CASSDAGNYGYTF. The CDR3 nucleotides read TGTGCCAGCAGTGATGCGGGGAACTATGGCTACACCTTC.

The sample holds one count of this clone. The rearrangement links TRBV7-2 to TRBJ2-3; 10 bases are shared with TRBD2. This CDR3 contains 17 residues. Germline V gives CDR1 SGHTA, CDR2 FQGNSA. Trimming took 5 bases from V and 2 from J; bases not matched to a gene: 10. CDR3 protein: CASSVKTSGLHTDTQYF. The CDR3 coding sequence is TGTGCCAGCAGCGTAAAGACTAGCGGGCTTCACACAGATACGCAGTATTTT.

The chain links TRBV28 to TRBJ2-5; D is unresolved. This CDR3 is 14 amino acids long. Germline V gives CDR1 MDHEN, CDR2 SYDVKM. V lost 1 base and J lost 2, with 8 bases in between. The CDR3 DNA sequence: TGTGCCAGCAGTTTATTGGGAATTCAAGAGACCCAGTACTTC. It is translated as CASSLLGIQETQYF.